These 18 T cell receptor beta chains came from one sample sequenced in a study of blood T cells in healthy people across ages. For the second PCR, which ran for roughly 7 to 11 cycles, a sample-barcoded 5' primer and a J-beta primer mix were used. TCRdb ran MiXCR on the 5' RACE reads and lists one entry per CDR3 protein. The sample holds some 1 million distinct CDR3 sequences, less than 50% seen once. Material: blood. These receptor sequences come from a woman in her sixties in good health.

This sequence joins TRBV15 and TRBJ2-1, with 15 bases identical to TRBD2. TRBJ2-7 explains the end of the DNA better; the J call may be wrong. CDR1 and CDR2 from the germline V gene are LNHNV and YYDKDF (reference sequence). This CDR3 region has 20 residues. CDR3 DNA: TGTGCCACCAGCGGAACCGGGACTAGCGGGAGGATCGGCTCCTACAATGAGCAGTACTTC. Protein product: CATSGTGTSGRIGSYNEQYF.

This clonotype was seen a few times. The rearrangement joins TRBV20-1 to TRBJ2-1; D unclear. CDR3 length: 15 amino acids. Per the germline V gene, CDR1 is DFQATT and CDR2 is SNEGSKA (reference sequence). V shed 6 bases and J shed 4 bases, with 19 bases lying between them. CDR3 region: CSALTTQHIYNEQFF. In DNA, the CDR3 is TGCAGTGCCCTCACGACTCAACACATTTACAATGAGCAGTTCTTC.

A single count supports this clonotype. The J gene is TRBJ2-5, the V gene TRBV11-2; possibly TRBD1 for D (6 bases). The J call may be faulty, since TRBJ2-7 better matches the DNA end. Germline assignment: CDR1 SGHAT and CDR2 FQNNGV. The CDR3 covers 15 residues. This CDR3 is CASSPRDIRYNEQYF. CDR3 nucleotide sequence: TGTGCCAGCAGCCCCCGGGACATTAGGTATAACGAGCAGTACTTC.

This clonotype was counted a few times. The rearrangement joins TRBV7-2 to TRBJ2-7; unclear D gene. The V and J ends lost 0 bases and 2 bases respectively, with 11 bases between them. Germline V CDR1 and CDR2: SGHTA, FQGNSA. This CDR3 has 15 amino acids. Here the CDR3 reads CASSLADSSTYEQYF. CDR3 nucleotide sequence: TGTGCCAGCAGCTTAGCTGACTCCTCTACCTACGAGCAGTACTTC.

This rearrangement joins TRBV4-2 to TRBJ2-5; D possibly corresponds to TRBD2 (6 bases). The V gene's germline CDR1 is LGHNA and CDR2 YNFKEQ. CDR3 size: 13 residues. Trimming took off 1 base at V and 4 bases at J, with 7 bases between the two ends. CDR3 sequence (DNA): TGTGCCAGCAGCCAAGGACTAGGAGAGACCCAGTACTTC. Residues: CASSQGLGETQYF.

The sample holds a few counts of this clonotype. CDR3 sequence (DNA): TGTGCCAGCAGCTTAGCCGGCCTCAATTCACCCCTCCACTTT. It encodes CASSLAGLNSPLHF. This chain connects TRBV7-2 to TRBJ1-6; D is unresolved. The germline gives CDR1 SGHTA, CDR2 FQGNSA. The CDR3 loop spans 14 amino acids. The V end was cut by 0 bases, the J end by 7 bases, with 7 bases between.

As to this clonotype: A much larger clone lies a single base off, so this may be a read error. V and J are TRBV4-1 and TRBJ2-1; D not certain. The CDR3 length is 12 residues. Germline loops: CDR1 MGHRA, CDR2 YSYEKL. V was shortened by 0 bases and J by 7 bases, with 4 bases between the two germline ends. CDR3 amino acids: CASSQDGNEQFF. The CDR3 DNA sequence: TGCGCCAGCAGCCAAGATGGGAATGAGCAGTTCTTC.

This clonotype came up a few times. The genes are TRBV10-3 and TRBJ2-5; TRBD1 matches at 9 bases. The V segment lost 4 bases and the J segment 2 bases; nucleotides outside the gene matches: 11. The CDR3 runs 17 residues. Germline loops: CDR1 ENHRY, CDR2 SYGVKD. CDR3 DNA: TGTGCCATCAGTGCATTGGGACAGGGATTCGGTCAAGAGACCCAGTACTTC. Residues: CAISALGQGFGQETQYF.

The chain joins TRBV5-1 to TRBJ2-3, with D possibly being TRBD2 (6 bases). Between the trimmed V and J ends, which lost 1 base and 3 bases, there was a span of 21 bases. Germline assignment: CDR1 SGHRS and CDR2 YFSETQ. This CDR3 region has 18 residues. In nucleotides, the CDR3 is TGCGCCAGCAGCTTGAGGGCGGTCGCGGCGGGAAGGACAGATACGCAGTATTTT. It specifies CASSLRAVAAGRTDTQYF.

This clonotype occurred once. The rearrangement links TRBV12-3 or TRBV12-4 to TRBJ2-7; D might be TRBD2 (6 bases). The CDR3 sequence is 18 residues long. V lost 3 bases, J lost 3 bases, and 24 bases lay in between. This CDR3 reads CASSFEVLGGEEGYEQYF. Written as DNA, the CDR3 is TGTGCCAGCAGTTTCGAAGTTCTGGGTGGGGAGGAGGGCTACGAGCAGTACTTC.

A few counts support this clonotype. The rearrangement links TRBV7-9 to TRBJ1-4; D may be TRBD1 (6 bases). The CDR3 loop spans 15 amino acids. Germline CDR1 SEHNR, CDR2 FQNEAQ (reference sequence). V lost 3 bases, J lost 12 bases, and 20 bases lay in between. The CDR3 region has the DNA TGTGCCAGCAGCTTGACCACAGGGTCCCGTGGGGAACTGTTTTTT. Protein sequence: CASSLTTGSRGELFF.

This clonotype has a handful of counts. This sequence joins TRBV9 and TRBJ2-1; D gene ambiguous. The CDR3 is 14 residues long. Deletions cut 0 bases from V and 3 bases from J, with 7 bases between. The germline V gene has CDR1 SGDLS and CDR2 YYNGEE. CDR3 protein: CASSVGGNYNEQFF. Written as DNA, the CDR3 is TGTGCCAGCAGCGTAGGTGGGAACTACAATGAGCAGTTCTTC.

Worth noting for this clonotype: This could be a read error, since a much larger clone is one nucleotide away. This chain connects TRBV27 to TRBJ2-5; 16 bases are shared with TRBD2. Germline-derived CDR1 and CDR2 are MNHEY and SMNVEV (reference sequence). The CDR3 is 16 residues long. Trimming removed 5 bases from V and 11 bases from J; junction bases left unmatched: 11. The DNA of the CDR3 is TGTGCCAGCAGTCCGGGGACTAGCGGGAGGGTGAATGAGCAGTACTTC. Amino acid sequence: CASSPGTSGRVNEQYF.

This clonotype came up a few times. The V and J genes are TRBV9 and TRBJ2-7; D is ambiguous. V lost 3 bases and J 0 bases, leaving 16 bases between the germline ends. This CDR3 contains 16 residues. Per germline, CDR1 SGDLS and CDR2 YYNGEE. CDR3 DNA: TGTGCCAGCAGCGAGGGTCTATCTCCGAGCTCCTACGAGCAGTACTTC. Translating gives CASSEGLSPSSYEQYF.

This clonotype appeared once. The chain has TRBV13 and TRBJ2-3; 9 bases are a match to TRBD1. V was pared by 3 bases and J by 0 bases, with 10 bases of the junction left unmatched. Per germline, CDR1 PRHDT and CDR2 FYEKMQ (reference sequence). The CDR3 consists of 18 residues. CDR3 region: CASSLVTGGPSSTDTQYF. CDR3 in DNA: TGTGCCAGCAGCTTGGTGACAGGGGGTCCTTCTAGCACAGATACGCAGTATTTT.

The V call is TRBV6-6, the J call TRBJ2-7; D possibly corresponds to TRBD1 (6 bases). Trimming cost V 3 bases and J 3 bases, with 12 bases left between them. The CDR3 is made up of 14 amino acids. The germline CDR1 and CDR2 sequences are MNHNY and SVGAGI (reference sequence). The DNA for the CDR3 is TGTGCCAGCAGTTATAACCCAGGGGACTACGAGCAGTACTTC. Encoded protein: CASSYNPGDYEQYF.

The genes are TRBV28 and TRBJ2-7; 9 bases fit TRBD2. V shed 6 bases and J 5 bases; nucleotides not matched to a gene: 11. CDR1 is MDHEN and CDR2 is SYDVKM in the germline V gene. The CDR3 runs 15 residues. This CDR3 is CASSTPSGRKDEQYF. CDR3 nucleotide sequence: TGTGCCAGCAGCACTCCGAGCGGGAGGAAGGACGAGCAGTACTTC.

This clonotype was recorded a few times. The genes are TRBV5-5 and TRBJ2-7, with 9 positions matching TRBD2. The CDR3 spans 18 residues. V lost 5 bases, J lost 0 bases, and 15 bases stayed unmatched. Germline assignment: CDR1 SGHKS and CDR2 YYEKEE (reference sequence). The CDR3 nucleotides read TGTGCCAGCAGTTACGGCAGGATTAGCGGGAGTCGCTCCTACGAGCAGTACTTC. Its protein is CASSYGRISGSRSYEQYF. Combining the CDR3 with reference TRBV5-5 and TRBJ2-7 gives the whole variable domain DAGVTQSPTHLIKTRGQQVTLRCSPISGHKSVSWYQQVLGQGPQFIFQYYEKEERGRGNFPDRFSARQFPNYSSELNVNALLLGDSALYLCASSYGRISGSRSYEQYFGPGTRLTVT.